This TCR beta chain was sequenced during a study of PD-L1 blockade in urothelial cancer. Background on the study: Patients initiated atezolizumab at some point between 2014 and 2015 at 1,200 mg intravenously every 3 weeks. Patients with male sex and bladder-origin urothelial cancer accounted for about 85% of the roughly 30 enrolled. Chemotherapy regimens numbering 0 to 3 had been given to patients.

Time point meaning: peripheral blood 6 weeks after treatment start. Samples were collected from each patient before treatment and during treatment. Each patient gave between 1 and 8 of them in total. Between the trimmed V and J ends, which lost 0 bases and 11 bases, there was a span of 10 bases. The CDR3 covers 12 residues. CDR1 is SGHNT and CDR2 is YENEEA in the germline V gene. The data were produced by immunoSEQ multiplex PCR, yet TCRdb's version contains in-frame clones alone and is incomplete. The data show around 87,000 clones, with less than 90% seen just once and 8.4% held by the top ten. The clonotype originates from a man between 65 and 80 years old with urothelial cancer. The chain couples TRBV11-3 to TRBJ1-1; D is undetermined. The sequenced sample was PBMCs, obtained around atezolizumab (anti-PD-L1) treatment. The CDR3 region has the DNA TGTGCCAGCAGCTTAGATGCGGGTGGCGCTTTCTTT. This translates into CASSLDAGGAFF.